This T cell receptor beta chain came from a study of T-cell reconstitution after alpha-beta-depleted transplantation in children. There are many counts of this clonotype. Its antigen remains unknown. Using unique molecular identifiers, the investigators prepared the TCRbeta library. Each CDR3 protein gets one entry after TCRdb re-called the PCR reads with MiXCR. This sample carries more than 300,000 distinct CDR3 sequences, around 15% of them seen once, and the ten largest clones take roughly 40%. Study-wide findings and caveats: The study traced high day-60 TCRbeta diversity in some patients to surviving recipient T cells and thymic progenitors. It was reported that alpha-beta T cells came from several hundred expanded graft clones (about two months after transplant).

Germline lookup yields CDR1 MDHEN and CDR2 SYDVKM. V lost 6 bases, J lost 4 bases, and 15 bases lay in between. CDR3 length: 14 residues. This sequence was found in a male patient between 2 and 10 years old who had a stem cell transplant for acute lymphoblastic leukemia, so the T cells may come from the graft donor. V gene TRBV28 combines with J gene TRBJ1-2, with D possibly being TRBD1 (6 bases). The material sequenced was PBMCs, mostly from graft donor cells, taken 360 days after TCRalphabeta/CD19-depleted stem cell transplant. CDR3 loop: CASSYQGDIYGYTF. The CDR3, as DNA: TGTGCCAGCAGCTACCAAGGGGACATCTATGGCTACACCTTC.